The subject of this entry is one T cell receptor beta chain. Combining a sample-barcoded 5' primer with a J-beta primer mix, a second PCR ran for 7 to 11 cycles. TCRdb fed the 5' RACE reads into MiXCR, producing one record per CDR3 protein. The repertoire has roughly 1,000,000 distinct CDR3 sequences, about 23% of them found once; the top ten carry 0.65% to 0.75%. The sample belongs to a study of blood T cells in healthy people across ages. The V end was cut by 1 base, the J end by 12 bases, with 13 bases between. CDR3 length equals 12 residues. Per the germline V gene, CDR1 is SGHVS and CDR2 is FQNEAQ. The data were also submitted as part of a second study, on T cells of mothers and their children.

The source of this sequence is a girl aged 2 to 10 in good health. The sequencing input was blood. V usage is TRBV7-8 and J usage is TRBJ2-7; possible D gene TRBD2, 5 bases. The CDR3 coding sequence is TGTGCCAGCAGCTTAGGAGGGCCAGAACGGTACTTC. Encoded protein: CASSLGGPERYF.